Below, 7 T cell receptor beta chains from the same sample are listed, as sequenced in a study of shared clonotypes between healthy human individuals. Sequencing was performed with immunoSEQ multiplex PCR; in TCRdb, only in-frame clones are kept and a portion is missing. The sample consists of more than 400,000 clones, around 95% of them appearing once. Material: naive CD4+ T cells sorted from blood. Subset of the sample: CD45RA+ positively selected. These receptors were obtained from a young woman in good health.

Comments on this clone: Distinct nucleotide sequences in the sample also encode this CDR3. The chain couples TRBV6-5 to TRBJ2-7; TRBD2 matches 14 bases. In germline, CDR1 is MNHEY, CDR2 SVGAGI. The CDR3 consists of 15 residues. J lost 4 bases, V lost 5 bases, and 4 bases had no gene match. Here the CDR3 DNA reads TGTGCCAGCAGTCCTCGGACTAGCGGGAGGTACGAGCAGTACTTC. It yields the protein CASSPRTSGRYEQYF.

A single count supports this clone. The chain joins TRBV2 to TRBJ1-3, with a possible D match to TRBD1 (6 bases). Trimming stripped 6 bases from V and 9 bases from J, with 18 bases between. This CDR3 comprises 14 residues. Germline CDR1 and CDR2: SNHLY and FYNNEI. CDR3 protein: CASRLRQDRSTIYF. As DNA, the CDR3 is TGTGCCAGCAGACTTCGACAGGACCGCAGCACCATATATTTT. Drawing the rest from reference TRBV2 and TRBJ1-3, the complete variable domain is EPEVTQTPSHQVTQMGQEVILRCVPISNHLYFYWYRQILGQKVEFLVSFYNNEISEKSEIFDDQFSVERPDGSNFTLKIRSTKLEDSAMYFCASRLRQDRSTIYFGEGSWLTVV.

DNA of the CDR3: TGTGCCAGTTCAAATCTCCCTAGCGGGAGCCCCTCCGAGCAGTACTTC. Amino acid sequence: CASSNLPSGSPSEQYF. The rearrangement links TRBV19 to TRBJ2-7; 10 nucleotides align to TRBD2. Trimming removed 8 bases from V and 6 bases from J; junction bases left unmatched: 16. Germline-derived CDR1 and CDR2 are LNHDA and SQIVND (reference sequence). The CDR3 has 16 amino acids.

This clone occurred once. V gene TRBV7-2 combines with J gene TRBJ2-5; 9 nucleotides align to TRBD2. Germline V gene lookup returns CDR1 SGHTA and CDR2 FQGNSA. There are 18 residues in the CDR3. The V gene end was trimmed by 1 base and the J gene end by 5 bases; junction bases not matched to a gene: 14. CDR3 in DNA: TGTGCCAGCAGCTTAGTAGTATTAGCGGGAGTGGGGGGGGAGACCCAGTACTTC. Its protein is CASSLVVLAGVGGETQYF.

This chain connects TRBV6-5 to TRBJ2-5, with no clear D. The CDR3 runs to 14 residues. The ends were cut back, 2 bases at V and 0 bases at J, with 7 bases in the middle. In germline, CDR1 is MNHEY, CDR2 SVGAGI. CDR3 amino acids: CASSYRSDQETQYF. The CDR3 nucleotides are TGTGCCAGCAGTTACAGGTCAGACCAAGAGACCCAGTACTTC.

The CDR3 DNA follows: TGTGCCAGTAGTACACCGTCAAGTTTCTATGGCTACACCTTC. It yields the protein CASSTPSSFYGYTF. The genes are TRBV19 and TRBJ1-2; D call uncertain. Looked up from germline, CDR1 is LNHDA and CDR2 is SQIVND (reference sequence). Trimming took off 4 bases at V and 4 bases at J, with 13 bases between the two ends. This CDR3 is built from 14 residues.

The chain carries TRBV25-1 and TRBJ1-2, with 9 bases aligning to TRBD1. Germline-derived CDR1 and CDR2 are MGHDK and SYGVNS. This CDR3 is built from 15 residues. V lost 1 base and J lost 8; bases outside the gene matches: 8. CDR3 in amino acids: CASSESLQGARGYTF. CDR3 nucleotides: TGTGCCAGCAGTGAATCGTTACAGGGGGCGCGGGGCTACACCTTC.